This TCR beta chain was sequenced in a study of shared clonotypes between healthy human individuals. Findings and caveats of the study: Clonotype sharing levels among donors were expected to vary with sequencing depth.

Remarks on this clone: Its specificity is unknown.

Trimming left V 3 bases short and J 0 bases short, with 4 bases between. The CDR3 length is 13 residues. CDR1 is SNHLY, CDR2 FYNNEI, per germline. The study drew all its donors from Caucasian adults living in Nashville, Tennessee. Assay used: immunoSEQ multiplex PCR; TCRdb lists only in-frame clones, some missing. The top ten clones hold around 12% of a sample with 400,000 to 600,000 clones, roughly 79% of them seen once. The sequencing input was PBMCs. This TCR came from a woman aged 40 to 50 in good health. Some clones in this sample may be carry-over from other donors' samples. This chain connects TRBV2 to TRBJ2-3; the D is unclear. The CDR3: CASSDGSTDTQYF. In DNA, the CDR3 is TGTGCCAGCAGTGATGGTAGCACAGATACGCAGTATTTT. Full variable domain (outside the CDR3, taken from reference TRBV2 and TRBJ2-3): EPEVTQTPSHQVTQMGQEVILRCVPISNHLYFYWYRQILGQKVEFLVSFYNNEISEKSEIFDDQFSVERPDGSNFTLKIRSTKLEDSAMYFCASSDGSTDTQYFGPGTRLTVL.